These T cell receptor beta chains were read from a single sample in a study of blood T cell repertoires in COVID-19. Only in-frame clones appear in the TCRdb table, and some are missing; sequencing was by immunoSEQ multiplex PCR. In the table there are about 160,000 clones, roughly 87% of which are singletons. The sample taken for sequencing was peripheral blood. All receptors derive from a woman aged 55-70 years with active or convalescent COVID-19. The conserved cysteine and the conserved F or W are not part of the CDR3 here. Fields, in order: V gene, CDR3 protein.

TRBV6-5 | ASSYGGATEAF
TRBV7-9 | ASSLDRRNLLRNTEAF
TRBV7-9 | ASSSGQWGAEAF
TRBV6-5 | ASSYSTGGDEKLF
TRBV27 | ASSWTGGGEKLF
TRBV2 | ASRPPVFLATDTQY
TRBV19 | ASSGTVSGNTIY
TRBV9 | ASSAPDEAGVYEQY
TRBV7-9 | ASSLGTVGRRFGYT
TRBV18 | ASSPAGADTEAF
TRBV7-8 | ASSPGGPYTGELF
TRBV6-5 | ASSPSPSYEQY
TRBV7-9 | ASSLQGGNQPQH